The T cell receptor beta chain under discussion was sequenced for a study of CD8+ T cells in alopecia areata. Study overall: Twice a day, 5 to 10 mg of oral tofacitinib was administered to treated patients. For 6 to 18 months, tofacitinib was taken, and 6 months off drug followed.

In each case, RNA was isolated and then reverse transcribed into cDNA as the sequencing template. Measured with immunoSEQ multiplex PCR; TCRdb has only the in-frame clones, and not every one. Among approximately 140,000 clones listed, 65% to 90% were seen once. Treatment described: oral pan-JAK inhibitor, 5-10 mg twice daily. The CDR3 sequence is 16 residues long. V was cut by 0 bases and J by 1 base, with 10 bases left in between. Germline V gives CDR1 MRHNA, CDR2 SNTAGT. A remark on this clone: At the DNA level, this CDR3 is encoded by other sequences in the same sample as well.

The source is a human donor with alopecia areata. The chain employs TRBV6-4 and TRBJ2-1; the D is unclear. The sequencing here drew on CD8+ T cells sorted from blood, taken at week 4, from a patient treated with tofacitinib. The CDR3 DNA is TGTGCCAGCAGTGACTCTGGGCAATCGTCCTACAATGAGCAGTTCTTC. Encoded protein: CASSDSGQSSYNEQFF.